This TCR beta chain was identified during a study of T cells after yellow fever vaccination. Germline CDR1 MNHNS, CDR2 SASEGT. The CDR3 loop spans 14 amino acids. The junction had 5 bases not matched to a gene; V was cut back by 6 bases and J by 2 bases. It was through 5'RACE template switching that TCR cDNA was made, with a universal primer site and UMIs added. TCRdb passed the 5' RACE reads through MiXCR, listing each CDR3 protein once. The sample lists 320,000 or so distinct CDR3 sequences, approximately 8% occurring once. The sequence was obtained from a man younger than 30 who received the YFV17D yellow fever vaccine. The chain employs TRBV6-1 and TRBJ2-7, with 9 bases aligning to TRBD1. The material sequenced was PBMCs, taken about 49 days after the first yellow fever vaccination. CDR3 nucleotide sequence: TGTGCCAGCAGAGGGGACAGGGCGACCTACGAGCAGTACTTC. Translation gives CASRGDRATYEQYF.